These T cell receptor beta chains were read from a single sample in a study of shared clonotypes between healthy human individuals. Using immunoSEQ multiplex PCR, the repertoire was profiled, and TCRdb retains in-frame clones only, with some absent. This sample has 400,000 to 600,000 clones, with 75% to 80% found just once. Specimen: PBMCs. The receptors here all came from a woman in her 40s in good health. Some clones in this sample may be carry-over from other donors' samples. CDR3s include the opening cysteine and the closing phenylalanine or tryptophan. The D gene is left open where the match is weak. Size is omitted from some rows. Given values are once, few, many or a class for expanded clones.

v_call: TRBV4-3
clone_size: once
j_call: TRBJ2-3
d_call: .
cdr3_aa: CASSQAGHRTDTQYF
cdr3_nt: TGCGCCAGCAGCCAAGCGGGCCATCGCACAGATACGCAGTATTTT

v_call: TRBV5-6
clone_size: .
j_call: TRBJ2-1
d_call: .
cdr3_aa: CASRQGLAAYNEQFF
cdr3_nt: TGTGCCAGCAGACAAGGGCTAGCAGCCTACAATGAGCAGTTCTTC

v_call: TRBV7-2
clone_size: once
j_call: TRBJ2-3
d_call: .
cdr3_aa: CASSLSGHSTDTQYF
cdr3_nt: TGTGCCAGCAGCTTATCAGGACACTCCACAGATACGCAGTATTTT

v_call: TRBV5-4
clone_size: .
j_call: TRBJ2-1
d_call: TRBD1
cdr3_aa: CASSQDRGRVNEQFF
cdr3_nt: TGTGCCAGCAGCCAGGACAGGGGAAGGGTGAATGAGCAGTTCTTC

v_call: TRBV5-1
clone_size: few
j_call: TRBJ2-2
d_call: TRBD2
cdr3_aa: CASSTTSGRAGLAGELFF
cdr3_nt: TGCGCCAGCAGCACGACTAGCGGGAGGGCCGGGTTGGCCGGGGAGCTGTTTTTT

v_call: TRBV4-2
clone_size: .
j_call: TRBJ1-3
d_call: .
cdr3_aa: CASSQDPSSGNTIYF
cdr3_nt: TGTGCCAGCAGCCAAGATCCCAGCTCTGGAAACACCATATATTTT

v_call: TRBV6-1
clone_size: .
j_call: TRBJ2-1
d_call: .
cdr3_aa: CASSEVTRAEQFF
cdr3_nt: TGTGCCAGCAGTGAAGTTACCCGGGCTGAGCAGTTCTTC

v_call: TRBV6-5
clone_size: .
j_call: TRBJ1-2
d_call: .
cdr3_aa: CATSARGGYGYTF
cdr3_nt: TGTGCCACCTCAGCTCGTGGGGGGTATGGCTACACCTTC

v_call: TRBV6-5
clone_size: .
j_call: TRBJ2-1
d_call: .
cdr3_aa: CASSYSTPTDNEQFF
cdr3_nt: TGTGCCAGCAGTTACTCGACTCCGACAGACAATGAGCAGTTCTTC

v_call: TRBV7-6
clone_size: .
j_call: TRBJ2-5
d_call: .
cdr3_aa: CASSLLVRETQYF
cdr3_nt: TGTGCCAGCAGCTTACTAGTTCGAGAGACCCAGTACTTC

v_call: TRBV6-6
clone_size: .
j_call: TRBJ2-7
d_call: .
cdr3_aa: CASSYSGEDSEQYF
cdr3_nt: TGTGCCAGCAGTTACTCCGGAGAAGACTCCGAGCAGTACTTC

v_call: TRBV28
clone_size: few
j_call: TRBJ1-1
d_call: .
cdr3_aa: CASSSPHREDTEAFF
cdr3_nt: TGTGCCAGCAGTTCCCCCCACAGGGAAGACACTGAAGCTTTCTTT

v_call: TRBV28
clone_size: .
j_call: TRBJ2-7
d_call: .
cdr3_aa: CASSLFSWGDILYEQYF
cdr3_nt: TGTGCCAGCAGTTTATTCTCTTGGGGGGACATACTTTACGAGCAGTACTTC

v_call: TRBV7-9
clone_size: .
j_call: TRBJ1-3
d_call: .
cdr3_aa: CASSPRVGAGNTIYF
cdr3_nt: TGTGCCAGCAGCCCCCGGGTAGGGGCTGGAAACACCATATATTTT

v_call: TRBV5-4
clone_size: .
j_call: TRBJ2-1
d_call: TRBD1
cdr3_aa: CASSPPGGTGNYNEQFF
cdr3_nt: TGTGCCAGCAGCCCCCCCGGGGGGACAGGGAATTACAATGAGCAGTTCTTC

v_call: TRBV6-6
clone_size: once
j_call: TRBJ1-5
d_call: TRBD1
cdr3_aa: CASSRRQGGDQPQHF
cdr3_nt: TGTGCCAGCAGCCGAAGACAGGGGGGGGATCAGCCCCAGCATTTT

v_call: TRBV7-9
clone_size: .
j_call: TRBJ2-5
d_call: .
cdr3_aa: CASSLGRQILQETQYF
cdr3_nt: TGTGCCAGCAGCTTAGGGAGACAGATCCTACAAGAGACCCAGTACTTC

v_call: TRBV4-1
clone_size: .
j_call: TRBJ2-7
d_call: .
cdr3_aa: CASSQGSGLLTGANYEQYF
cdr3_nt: TGCGCCAGCAGCCAAGGCTCGGGTCTCCTGACGGGAGCGAACTACGAGCAGTACTTC

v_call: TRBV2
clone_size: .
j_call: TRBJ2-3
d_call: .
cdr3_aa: CASRQTAKQYF
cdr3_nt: TGTGCCAGCAGGCAGACTGCCAAGCAGTATTTT

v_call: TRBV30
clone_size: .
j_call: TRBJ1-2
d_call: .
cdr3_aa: CAWSVNLRGTHYGYTF
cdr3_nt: TGTGCCTGGAGTGTCAACCTACGGGGGACTCACTATGGCTACACCTTC

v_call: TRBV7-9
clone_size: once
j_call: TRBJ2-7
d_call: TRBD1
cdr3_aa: CASSLARTGSSYEQYF
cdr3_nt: TGTGCCAGCAGCTTGGCCCGGACAGGGAGCTCCTACGAGCAGTACTTC

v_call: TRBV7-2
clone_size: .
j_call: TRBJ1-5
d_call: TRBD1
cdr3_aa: CASSDGTGVQPQHF
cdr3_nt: TGTGCCAGCAGCGATGGGACAGGGGTTCAGCCCCAGCATTTT

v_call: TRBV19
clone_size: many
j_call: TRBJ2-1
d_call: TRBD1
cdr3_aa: CASRPLGQGVSNEQFF
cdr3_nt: TGTGCCAGTAGGCCTCTAGGACAGGGGGTTAGTAATGAGCAGTTCTTC

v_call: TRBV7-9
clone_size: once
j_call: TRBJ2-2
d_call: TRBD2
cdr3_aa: CASSFGLAANTGELFF
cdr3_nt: TGTGCCAGCAGCTTCGGACTAGCGGCGAACACCGGGGAGCTGTTTTTT

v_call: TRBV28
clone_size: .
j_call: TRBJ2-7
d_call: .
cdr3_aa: CASSGWTGPVAYEQYF
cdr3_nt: TGTGCCAGCAGTGGGTGGACGGGACCGGTCGCCTACGAGCAGTACTTC

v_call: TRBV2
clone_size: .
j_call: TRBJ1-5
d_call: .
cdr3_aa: CASSEGRGVQPQHF
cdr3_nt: TGTGCCAGCAGTGAAGGCCGGGGAGTACAGCCCCAGCATTTT

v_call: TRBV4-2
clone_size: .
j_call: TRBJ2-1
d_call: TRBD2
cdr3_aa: CASSQKGAGGPNEQFF
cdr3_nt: TGTGCCAGCAGCCAGAAGGGAGCGGGAGGGCCTAATGAGCAGTTCTTC

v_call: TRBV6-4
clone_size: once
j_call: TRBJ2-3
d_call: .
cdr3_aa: CASSVAGTDTQYF
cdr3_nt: TGTGCCAGCAGTGTGGCAGGCACAGATACGCAGTATTTT